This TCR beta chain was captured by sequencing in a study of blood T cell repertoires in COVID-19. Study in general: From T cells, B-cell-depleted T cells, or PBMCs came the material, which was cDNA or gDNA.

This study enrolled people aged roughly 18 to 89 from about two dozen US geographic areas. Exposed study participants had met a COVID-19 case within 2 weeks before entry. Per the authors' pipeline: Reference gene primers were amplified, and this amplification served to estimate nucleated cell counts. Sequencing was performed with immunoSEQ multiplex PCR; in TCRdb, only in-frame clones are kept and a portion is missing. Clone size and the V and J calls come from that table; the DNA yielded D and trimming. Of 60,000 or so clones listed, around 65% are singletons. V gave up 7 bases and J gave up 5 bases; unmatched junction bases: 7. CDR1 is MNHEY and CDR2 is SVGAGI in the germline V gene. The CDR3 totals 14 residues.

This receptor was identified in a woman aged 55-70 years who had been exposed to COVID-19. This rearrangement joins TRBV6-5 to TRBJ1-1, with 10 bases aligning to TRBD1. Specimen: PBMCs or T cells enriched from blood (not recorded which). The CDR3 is CASTLDRGGTEAFF. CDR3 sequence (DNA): TGTGCCAGCACCTTGGACAGGGGGGGGACTGAAGCTTTCTTT.